This is a list of T cell receptor beta chains from one sample in a study of CD8+CD57+ T cells in acquired aplastic anemia. TCRdb re-called the reads with MiXCR, one entry per CDR3 protein. Here the sample spans 250,000 to 350,000 distinct CDR3 sequences, approximately 56% being singletons. The sample comprised sorted CD4+, CD8+, or CD8+CD57+ T cells (not recorded which) from PBMCs. These receptors were collected from a human donor with severe aplastic anemia or a healthy control (not recorded which). The CDR3 runs from the conserved cysteine through the conserved F or W. D genes are given only for firm matches. Clone size is not always given. Where it is, it says once, few, many or a class for expanded clones.

d_call	v_call	clone_size	j_call	cdr3_aa	cdr3_nt
-	TRBV2	-	TRBJ1-1	CASSNEARATEAFF	TGTGCCAGCAGTAATGAAGCTCGGGCGACTGAAGCTTTCTTT
TRBD2	TRBV25-1	-	TRBJ2-3	CASSEVSGLAGEEDTQYF	TGTGCCAGCAGTGAAGTCTCCGGACTAGCGGGGGAGGAGGATACGCAGTATTTT
TRBD1	TRBV29-1	-	TRBJ2-5	CSADRGLRETQYF	TGCAGCGCGGACAGGGGGCTAAGAGAGACCCAGTACTTC
TRBD2	TRBV20-1	few	TRBJ2-1	CSNLAGANEQFF	TGCAGTAACCTAGCGGGGGCCAATGAGCAGTTCTTC
TRBD2	TRBV4-1	-	TRBJ2-1	CASSQRWREGSTYNEQFF	TGCGCCAGCAGCCAGAGGTGGCGGGAGGGCTCCACATACAATGAGCAGTTCTTC
-	TRBV10-3	-	TRBJ1-5	CAISDIGNQPQHF	TGTGCCATCAGCGACATCGGCAATCAGCCCCAGCATTTT
-	TRBV10-3	-	TRBJ2-7	CAISASDRTYEQYF	TGTGCCATCAGTGCTTCGGACCGGACCTACGAGCAGTACTTC
TRBD1	TRBV7-6	few	TRBJ2-7	CASSSRTGPYEQYF	TGTGCCAGCAGCTCTCGGACAGGGCCCTACGAGCAGTACTTC
-	TRBV7-8	many	TRBJ2-1	CASSLDASYNEQFF	TGTGCCAGCAGCTTAGATGCTTCCTACAATGAGCAGTTCTTC
-	TRBV19	-	TRBJ2-7	CASGHDSYNEQYF	TGTGCCAGTGGCCACGACAGTTATAATGAGCAGTACTTC
-	TRBV7-2	few	TRBJ2-5	CASSFWTGSQETQYF	TGTGCCAGCAGCTTCTGGACTGGATCTCAAGAGACCCAGTACTTC
-	TRBV20-1	many	TRBJ2-7	CSAREGSYEQYF	TGCAGTGCTAGGGAGGGCTCCTACGAGCAGTACTTC